The clone carrying this TCR beta chain was picked up one time. Its antigen is unknown. At the deep level, the assay was run. The table came from immunoSEQ multiplex PCR; TCRdb's copy has only in-frame clones and leaves some out. The data show a few million clones, approximately 95% seen once. The CDR3 covers 15 residues. Germline CDR1 MNHEY, CDR2 SVGAGI. After removal of 5 bases from V and 1 base from J, the junction contained 5 bases not matched to a gene. These data are taken from a study of shared clonotypes between healthy human individuals. Donors had no recently reported acute infections or vaccinations and were HIV-negative. CD45RA+ naive and CD45RA-negative memory subsets were separated from CD4+ cells. Study-wide findings and caveats: When naive CD4 clonotypes were compared across a few donors, about 4.9% were shared.

The genes are TRBV6-5 and TRBJ2-7; TRBD2 matches 10 bases. Sequencing was performed on naive CD4+ T cells sorted from blood. Subset in this sample: CD45RA+ positively selected. The receptor's source is a man aged 18 to 35 in good health. CDR3 amino acids: CASSKASGGSYEQYF. The CDR3 bases are TGTGCCAGCAGTAAGGCTAGCGGGGGTTCCTACGAGCAGTACTTC.